The 17 T cell receptor beta chains given below trace back to one sample, sequenced in a study of OX40 agonist ivuxolimab in advanced cancers. The assay was immunoSEQ multiplex PCR, and TCRdb's table has in-frame clones only and misses some. In the table there are around 100,000 clones, roughly 90% of which are singletons. Here the sequenced sample was CD4+ or CD8+ T cells sorted from blood, taken in a trial of the OX40 agonist ivuxolimab. These receptors all come from an adult with an advanced solid tumor such as melanoma, head and neck, liver or kidney cancer.

The chain carries TRBV19 and TRBJ1-2; D remains unclear. The CDR3 has 13 amino acids. Trimming pared 2 bases from V and 7 bases from J, leaving 11 bases between. Germline lookup yields CDR1 LNHDA and CDR2 SQIVND (reference sequence). This chain's CDR3 is CASSIPAFGGYTF. In DNA form, the CDR3 reads TGTGCCAGTAGTATACCGGCCTTCGGTGGCTACACCTTC. Supplemented by reference TRBV19 and TRBJ1-2, the full variable domain reads DGGITQSPKYLFRKEGQNVTLSCEQNLNHDAMYWYRQDPGQGLRLIYYSQIVNDFQKGDIAEGYSVSREKKESFPLTVTSAQKNPTAFYLCASSIPAFGGYTFGSGTRLTVV.

The chain uses TRBV5-1 and TRBJ2-1; either TRBD1 or TRBD2 may fit D (6 bases each). V gave up 4 bases and J gave up 5 bases, with 19 bases separating them. Germline-derived CDR1 and CDR2 are SGHRS and YFSETQ. The CDR3 consists of 16 residues. CDR3 sequence reads: CASSPSRGAQNNEQFF. The CDR3 bases are TGCGCCAGCAGCCCCTCAAGGGGGGCGCAGAACAATGAGCAGTTCTTC.

This clone was detected only a few times. The CDR3 loop is CASSDGQGTGEQYF. CDR3 nucleotides: TGCGCCAGCAGTGACGGACAGGGGACCGGGGAGCAGTACTTC. V and J are TRBV10-1 and TRBJ2-7, with 9 bases aligning to TRBD1. Losses at the gene ends were 3 bases for V and 7 bases for J; bases not matched to a gene: 7. The CDR3 spans 14 residues. Germline CDR1 is WNHNN and CDR2 is SYGVQD (reference sequence).

V usage is TRBV5-1 and J usage is TRBJ2-2; D not certain. The germline gives CDR1 SGHRS, CDR2 YFSETQ. The germline V and J ends were trimmed by 4 bases and 5 bases, with 15 bases remaining between them. The CDR3 extends over 15 amino acids. The CDR3 nucleotides are TGCGCCAGCAGCCCAATAAAAAGCACGACCGGGGAGCTGTTTTTT. Protein: CASSPIKSTTGELFF.

CDR3 region: CAWNRGGGEAFF. CDR3 sequence (DNA): TGTGCCTGGAACAGGGGGGGTGGTGAAGCTTTCTTT. V is TRBV30 and J is TRBJ1-1; 8 nucleotides line up with TRBD1. The germline CDR1 and CDR2 sequences are GTSNPN and SVGIG (reference sequence). The CDR3 totals 12 residues. The V gene end was trimmed by 4 bases and the J gene end by 7 bases; junction bases not matched to a gene: 5.

The chain has TRBV9 and TRBJ2-2; D is ambiguous. This CDR3 contains 15 residues. Trimming removed 3 bases at V and 6 bases at J, with 15 bases between. Germline V lookup: CDR1 SGDLS, CDR2 YYNGEE. The CDR3 protein is CASSETLGRPGELFF. DNA for the CDR3: TGTGCCAGCAGCGAGACTCTTGGAAGGCCCGGGGAGCTGTTTTTT.

The CDR3 coding sequence is TGTGCCAGTAGTTCCACTAGCGGTTCCTACGAGCAGTACTTC. This gives the protein CASSSTSGSYEQYF. This chain joins TRBV19 and TRBJ2-5; TRBD2 matches 8 bases. The J call is uncertain, as TRBJ2-7 better fits the DNA end. Germline lookup yields CDR1 LNHDA and CDR2 SQIVND (reference sequence). There are 14 residues in the CDR3.

V is TRBV11-2 and J is TRBJ2-7; 9 nucleotides match TRBD1. The germline gives CDR1 SGHAT, CDR2 FQNNGV. Germline trimming cut 5 bases from V and 1 base from J; bases unmatched to any gene: 9. This CDR3 is 16 amino acids long. CDR3 protein: CASSLDSGQGSYEQYF. As DNA, the CDR3 is TGTGCCAGCAGCCTCGATTCGGGACAGGGTTCCTACGAGCAGTACTTC.

The rearrangement joins TRBV18 to TRBJ2-3; D perhaps matches TRBD1 (6 bases). The length of the CDR3 is 15 residues. Germline V CDR1 and CDR2: KGHSH, LQKENI. The germline V and J ends were trimmed by 2 bases and 0 bases, with 9 bases remaining between them. CDR3 sequence: CASSPGGQSTDTQYF. The CDR3 nucleotides read TGTGCCAGCTCACCAGGAGGACAGAGCACAGATACGCAGTATTTT.

The gene calls are TRBV9 and TRBJ2-7, with 10 bases aligning to TRBD2. Trimming removed 3 bases from V and 2 bases from J; junction bases left unmatched: 5. The CDR3 extends over 15 amino acids. Per germline, CDR1 SGDLS and CDR2 YYNGEE. CDR3 sequence: CASSAGLAITYEQYF. The CDR3 coding sequence is TGTGCCAGCAGCGCGGGACTAGCGATTACCTACGAGCAGTACTTC.

This clone was counted once. The rearrangement joins TRBV19 to TRBJ1-1; D unresolved. This CDR3 is 13 amino acids long. V lost 7 bases to trimming and J lost 0 bases, with 9 bases between them. Per germline, CDR1 LNHDA and CDR2 SQIVND (reference sequence). DNA of the CDR3: TGTGCCAGTAACGTGGGCCTGAACACTGAAGCTTTCTTT. It translates to CASNVGLNTEAFF.

This chain links TRBV5-1 with TRBJ2-7, with 11 positions matching TRBD2. J lost 2 bases, V lost 4 bases, and 5 bases had no gene match. The CDR3 spans 15 residues. CDR1 is SGHRS, CDR2 YFSETQ, per germline. The DNA of the CDR3 is TGCGCCAGCAGCCTAACTAGCGGGGGACCCTACGAGCAGTACTTC. It encodes CASSLTSGGPYEQYF.

CDR3 sequence reads: CASSYFGLGNEQFF. CDR3 in DNA: TGTGCCAGCAGTTACTTCGGACTAGGCAATGAGCAGTTCTTC. V gene TRBV6-5 combines with J gene TRBJ2-1; 7 bases are shared with TRBD2. The CDR3 runs to 14 residues. Germline V gives CDR1 MNHEY, CDR2 SVGAGI. The V segment lost 1 base and the J segment 6 bases; nucleotides outside the gene matches: 3.

V is TRBV28 and J is TRBJ1-2; TRBD1 might be the D (6 bases). CDR3 length equals 13 residues. V was pared by 6 bases and J by 5 bases, with 13 bases between. The germline CDR1 and CDR2 sequences are MDHEN and SYDVKM. The CDR3 protein is CASSLDRTYGYTF. The CDR3, as DNA: TGTGCCAGCAGCCTTGACAGGACTTATGGCTACACCTTC.

The chain employs TRBV14 and TRBJ2-3; D unclear. V lost 2 bases, J lost 3 bases, and 3 bases lay in between. The V gene's germline CDR1 is SGHDN and CDR2 FVKESK. This CDR3 comprises 12 residues. CDR3 sequence reads: CASSQYTDTQYF. The CDR3 DNA reads TGTGCCAGCAGCCAATATACAGATACGCAGTATTTT.

The rearrangement joins TRBV4-1 to TRBJ2-6; maybe TRBD2 (5 bases). The germline gives CDR1 MGHRA, CDR2 YSYEKL. Between the trimmed V and J ends, which lost 4 bases and 0 bases, there was a span of 10 bases. This CDR3 is built from 16 residues. The CDR3: CASSRPGSSGANVLTF. The CDR3 coding sequence is TGCGCCAGCAGCCGGCCGGGAAGCTCTGGGGCCAACGTCCTGACTTTC.

The chain joins TRBV19 to TRBJ2-2; possibly TRBD2 for D (5 bases). The CDR3 loop spans 16 amino acids. Germline V lookup: CDR1 LNHDA, CDR2 SQIVND (reference sequence). Trimming stripped 0 bases from V and 10 bases from J, with 18 bases between. This chain's CDR3 is CASSIDAPSGYSELFF. The CDR3 nucleotides are TGTGCCAGTAGTATAGACGCCCCTTCGGGGTATTCGGAGCTGTTTTTT.